This TCR beta chain was retrieved from a study of early T cells in non-severe SARS-CoV-2 infection. Findings and limits, study-wide: Comparison of clonotypes with VDJdb favored anti-spike CD8 responses while missing private and CD4 specificities.

Trimming shortened V by 5 bases and J by 0 bases, and 11 bases separated the two germline ends. The CDR3 consists of 16 residues. The germline gives CDR1 MDHEN, CDR2 SYDVKM. In the library, individual cDNA molecules carried attached unique molecular identifiers. TCRdb fed the 5' RACE reads into MiXCR, producing one record per CDR3 protein. There are around 94,000 distinct CDR3 sequences in the sample; around 13% occur only once, and 6.2% lies in the top ten. With regard to this clonotype: Its antigen is as yet unknown.

The TCR originated in an adult who was a healthcare worker with PCR-confirmed SARS-CoV-2 infection or an uninfected control (not recorded which). This chain connects TRBV28 to TRBJ2-6; the D gene is possibly TRBD2 (5 bases). The sequenced sample consisted of whole blood. The CDR3: CASSDGLHSGANVLTF. The CDR3, as DNA: TGTGCCAGCAGTGACGGACTCCACTCTGGGGCCAACGTCCTGACTTTC.